These T cell receptor beta chains were read from a single sample in a study of T cells in Graves' hyperthyroidism and ophthalmopathy. In TCRdb, the multiplex PCR reads were re-called with MiXCR into one record per CDR3 protein. The sample holds nearly 250,000 distinct CDR3 sequences; around 24% are singletons and the top ten take roughly a third. The specimen sequenced was blood. These receptors came from a middle-aged woman with Graves' ophthalmopathy. Both conserved end residues are part of each CDR3. A D gene is named only where the DNA matches it firmly. Where a row states a size, it is once, few, many or the class of an expanded clone; other rows omit it.

-	-	TRBV28	TRBJ2-2	CASSFLRPGDGELFF	TGTGCCAGCAGTTTCCTCCGCCCCGGGGACGGGGAGCTGTTTTTT
many	-	TRBV6-2/TRBV6-3	TRBJ2-2	CASGDTASGELFF	TGTGCCAGCGGGGACACTGCGAGCGGGGAGCTGTTTTTT
many	-	TRBV19	TRBJ1-5	CASSSTSNQPQHF	TGTGCCAGTAGTTCGACTAGCAATCAGCCCCAGCATTTT
many	-	TRBV5-8	TRBJ2-7	CASSSKGGSSYEQYF	TGTGCCAGCAGCAGCAAGGGAGGTTCCTCCTACGAGCAGTACTTC
many	TRBD2	TRBV20-1	TRBJ2-7	CSAEDPSGSIYEQYF	TGCAGTGCCGAAGATCCTAGCGGGAGCATCTACGAGCAGTACTTC
few	TRBD1	TRBV24-1	TRBJ2-2	CATSREGAVTGELFF	TGTGCCACCAGCAGAGAGGGGGCCGTCACCGGGGAGCTGTTTTTT
many	-	TRBV7-2	TRBJ1-1	CASSLMNTEAFF	TGTGCCAGCAGCTTGATGAACACTGAAGCTTTCTTT
-	TRBD2	TRBV28	TRBJ2-5	CASSRSGGPYQETQYF	TGTGCCAGCAGTCGTAGCGGGGGGCCCTACCAAGAGACCCAGTACTTC
many	TRBD2	TRBV10-1	TRBJ2-2	CASSSRTSGSVGELFF	TGCGCCAGCAGTTCACGGACTAGCGGGAGCGTCGGGGAGCTGTTTTTT
-	TRBD1	TRBV28	TRBJ1-5	CASSLGTGAHQPQHF	TGTGCCAGCAGTTTAGGGACAGGGGCCCATCAGCCCCAGCATTTT
many	-	TRBV6-1	TRBJ1-6	CASSESTGGYSPLHF	TGTGCCAGCAGTGAATCGACAGGCGGGTATTCACCCCTCCACTTT
many	-	TRBV5-1	TRBJ2-6	CASSLLPGPSSSGANVLTF	TGCGCCAGCAGCTTGCTCCCCGGGCCCAGCTCCTCTGGGGCCAACGTCCTGACTTTC
-	TRBD1	TRBV7-2	TRBJ1-1	CASSSTGGLTEAFF	TGTGCCAGCAGCTCGACAGGGGGATTGACTGAAGCTTTCTTT
many	-	TRBV20-1	TRBJ2-5	CSAAHQETQYF	TGCAGTGCTGCCCACCAAGAGACCCAGTACTTC
-	TRBD1	TRBV6-2/TRBV6-3	TRBJ2-3	CASSLRRTGGTSDTQYF	TGTGCCAGCAGTTTGCGGAGGACAGGGGGTACCTCAGATACGCAGTATTTT
many	TRBD1	TRBV5-4	TRBJ2-7	CASSWGTGNYEQYF	TGTGCCAGCAGCTGGGGGACAGGGAACTACGAGCAGTACTTC
-	TRBD1	TRBV20-1	TRBJ2-5	CSARLETGTETQYF	TGCAGTGCTAGGCTGGAGACAGGGACAGAGACCCAGTACTTC
many	TRBD1	TRBV28	TRBJ1-1	CASSPWDRVVTEAFF	TGTGCCAGCAGTCCGTGGGACAGGGTGGTCACTGAAGCTTTCTTT
many	TRBD1	TRBV6-1	TRBJ1-1	CASSPGGEPTEAFF	TGTGCCAGCAGCCCAGGGGGCGAGCCGACTGAAGCTTTCTTT
-	-	TRBV20-1	TRBJ2-5	CSASLARGAQYF	TGCAGTGCTAGTTTAGCCCGTGGGGCCCAGTACTTC
many	TRBD1	TRBV6-5	TRBJ1-1	CASSPPGQGIPEAFF	TGTGCCAGCAGTCCACCTGGACAGGGGATCCCTGAAGCTTTCTTT
many	-	TRBV6-1	TRBJ1-5	CASSDKTDWYQPQHF	TGTGCCAGCAGTGACAAGACCGATTGGTATCAGCCCCAGCATTTT
many	-	TRBV6-2/TRBV6-3	TRBJ2-7	CASISDGTSYEQYF	TGTGCCAGCATTTCGGACGGAACCTCCTACGAGCAGTACTTC
-	-	TRBV9	TRBJ2-2	CASSVEGTQPGELFF	TGTGCCAGCAGCGTAGAAGGGACCCAACCCGGGGAGCTGTTTTTT
many	-	TRBV28	TRBJ2-6	CASSSSISGANVLTF	TGTGCCAGCAGTTCTTCTATCTCTGGGGCCAACGTCCTGACTTTC
few	-	TRBV5-5	TRBJ2-7	CASSLETKGDEQYF	TGTGCCAGCAGCTTGGAAACGAAAGGGGACGAGCAGTACTTC
many	TRBD2	TRBV5-1	TRBJ2-5	CASSLGSGGQETQYF	TGCGCCAGCAGCTTGGGAAGCGGGGGCCAAGAGACCCAGTACTTC
many	-	TRBV7-2	TRBJ2-2	CASSAENFSGELFF	TGTGCCAGCAGCGCCGAAAACTTTTCCGGGGAGCTGTTTTTT
many	-	TRBV19	TRBJ1-1	CASKQGPTEAFF	TGTGCCAGTAAGCAGGGTCCCACTGAAGCTTTCTTT
many	-	TRBV28	TRBJ2-7	CASTRDYEQYF	TGTGCCAGCACCAGGGACTACGAGCAGTACTTC
many	-	TRBV20-1	TRBJ2-2	CSARVGVHANTGELFF	TGCAGTGCTAGAGTGGGCGTCCATGCGAACACCGGGGAGCTGTTTTTT
-	TRBD1	TRBV6-1	TRBJ1-2	CASSADRGRDGYTF	TGTGCCAGCAGCGCAGACAGGGGCCGTGATGGCTACACCTTC
many	-	TRBV30	TRBJ1-3	CAWRMEGRRNTIYF	TGTGCCTGGAGGATGGAGGGGAGAAGAAACACCATATATTTT
-	-	TRBV6-5	TRBJ1-2	CASSFGSLDGYIF	TGTGCCAGCAGTTTCGGGTCGCTCGATGGCTACATCTTC
-	-	TRBV28	TRBJ2-5	CASSLISGGTQETQYF	TGTGCCAGCAGCCTTATTTCGGGGGGCACTCAAGAGACCCAGTACTTC
few	TRBD1	TRBV28	TRBJ2-7	CASSVTGGIQVQYF	TGTGCCAGCAGTGTTACAGGGGGCATCCAGGTGCAGTACTTC
-	TRBD2	TRBV6-1	TRBJ2-3	CASRGLAGGTDTQYF	TGTGCCAGCAGGGGACTAGCGGGGGGCACAGATACGCAGTATTTT
many	TRBD2	TRBV13	TRBJ2-7	CASSLLAGAGEQYF	TGTGCCAGCAGCTTATTGGCGGGAGCGGGCGAGCAGTACTTC
few	-	TRBV9	TRBJ1-5	CASSAGQINQPQHF	TGTGCCAGCAGCGCGGGACAAATCAATCAGCCCCAGCATTTT
-	TRBD2	TRBV12-3/TRBV12-4	TRBJ2-4	CASRLGRENWNIQYF	TGTGCCAGCAGGTTAGGGCGGGAGAATTGGAACATTCAGTACTTC
many	-	TRBV5-4	TRBJ1-1	CASSPRSDTEAFF	TGTGCCAGCAGCCCTCGTTCCGACACTGAAGCTTTCTTT
many	-	TRBV6-1	TRBJ2-7	CASSEAPGHEQYF	TGTGCCAGCAGTGAGGCCCCGGGCCACGAGCAGTACTTC
many	-	TRBV7-3	TRBJ2-2	CASSSIARSDTGELFF	TGTGCCAGCAGCTCGATAGCGCGTAGCGACACCGGGGAGCTGTTTTTT
many	TRBD1	TRBV28	TRBJ1-1	CASSLWGTANTEAFF	TGTGCCAGCAGTTTATGGGGGACAGCGAACACTGAAGCTTTCTTT
-	-	TRBV6-2/TRBV6-3	TRBJ1-1	CASRPGFPLLQGLNTEAFF	TGTGCCAGCCGCCCGGGTTTCCCCCTCTTACAGGGCCTGAACACTGAAGCTTTCTTT
few	TRBD2	TRBV28	TRBJ2-5	CANSWTSGRRGSETQYF	TGTGCCAACAGTTGGACTAGCGGGAGAAGGGGTTCGGAGACCCAGTACTTC
many	-	TRBV4-2	TRBJ2-7	CASSQDTGRGVNEQYF	TGTGCCAGCAGCCAGGACACCGGGAGAGGAGTTAACGAGCAGTACTTC
-	-	TRBV5-1	TRBJ1-1	CASSSREGSNTEAFF	TGCGCCAGCAGCTCCAGGGAGGGTTCGAACACTGAAGCTTTCTTT
-	-	TRBV12-3/TRBV12-4	TRBJ2-5	CASSLWGETQYF	TGTGCCAGCAGTTTGTGGGGGGAGACCCAGTACTTC
many	TRBD2	TRBV4-2	TRBJ2-7	CASSQELAGAHEQYF	TGTGCCAGCAGCCAAGAACTAGCGGGAGCACACGAGCAGTACTTC
-	TRBD1	TRBV7-3	TRBJ2-5	CASSVGQVNGETQYF	TGTGCCAGCAGCGTAGGACAGGTCAACGGGGAGACCCAGTACTTC
many	TRBD1	TRBV7-8	TRBJ2-2	CASSPGQGAQTGELFF	TGTGCCAGCAGCCCAGGACAGGGGGCGCAAACCGGGGAGCTGTTTTTT
many	-	TRBV28	TRBJ1-2	CASSLVSPNYGYTF	TGTGCCAGCAGTTTGGTCAGCCCTAACTATGGCTACACCTTC
many	TRBD1	TRBV12-3/TRBV12-4	TRBJ2-7	CASSTDRVNGDEQYF	TGTGCCAGCAGTACGGACAGGGTAAATGGTGACGAGCAGTACTTC
-	-	TRBV29-1	TRBJ1-2	CSVGIGDGYTF	TGCAGCGTGGGGATTGGGGATGGCTACACCTTC
many	-	TRBV2	TRBJ1-2	CASSASTVGYTF	TGTGCCAGCAGTGCATCCACGGTTGGCTACACCTTC
many	-	TRBV14	TRBJ2-7	CASSQELYPAYEQYF	TGTGCCAGCAGCCAAGAGCTCTATCCGGCCTACGAGCAGTACTTC